What follows are 26 T cell receptor beta chains derived from one specimen sequenced in a study of CD8 T cells in ankylosing spondylitis (dated by TCRdb to between 2016 and 2019). The research as a whole found: Blood from ankylosing spondylitis patients appeared to be characterized by a TCR beta motif composed of several highly homologous amino acid variants.

No antigen has been assigned to these receptors. The method behind the library was 5' RACE. The sequencing machine was an Illumina HiSeq 2500. The public sequencing data were trimmed at Q25 with fastp and processed into clonotypes with MiXCR by TCRdb, which kept only in-frame beta chains. Rows are unified per CDR3 protein, each entry keeping the most common DNA and genes. This sample is represented by around 490,000 distinct CDR3 sequences; 5.3% of them were singletons. The ten largest clones represent roughly 3.2% of the sample. The sequenced sample was blood, either unsorted or a sorted T cell fraction (not recorded which). The receptors were gathered from a male donor with ankylosing spondylitis.

This clonotype was counted at least ten times. The chain joins TRBV4-2 to TRBJ1-1; D not resolved. The CDR3 is 14 residues long. CDR1 is LGHNA and CDR2 is YNFKEQ in the germline V gene. Between the trimmed V and J ends, which lost 0 bases and 1 base, there was a span of 6 bases. In DNA form, the CDR3 reads TGTGCCAGCAGCCAAGATGGTAGGAACACTGAAGCTTTCTTT. It yields the protein CASSQDGRNTEAFF.

This clonotype was found many times. This chain uses TRBV7-8 with TRBJ2-7; 7 bases map to TRBD2. J gave up 0 bases and V 5 bases, and 7 bases lay outside the gene matches. Germline values: CDR1 SGHVS, CDR2 FQNEAQ. The CDR3 is 15 residues long. DNA of the CDR3: TGTGCCAGCAGCCTCACCGGGACTATCTCCTACGAGCAGTACTTC. Its protein is CASSLTGTISYEQYF.

This clonotype was picked up many times. The rearrangement uses TRBV20-1 and TRBJ1-2; D remains ambiguous. V was pared by 3 bases and J by 9 bases, with 8 bases between. The CDR3 has 10 residues. Germline assignment: CDR1 DFQATT and CDR2 SNEGSKA (reference sequence). This chain's CDR3 is CSASLNSYTF. For the CDR3, the DNA is TGCAGTGCTAGCTTGAATAGCTACACCTTC.

A note on this clonotype: A much larger clone differs by one base, so this may be a read error. This chain links TRBV6-1 with TRBJ1-5, with D unresolved. The CDR3 runs 15 residues. CDR1 is MNHNS and CDR2 is SASEGT in the germline V gene. The V end was cut by 6 bases, the J end by 0 bases, with 12 bases between. CDR3 loop: CASRALPISNQPQHF. In DNA, the CDR3 is TGTGCCAGCAGAGCACTCCCGATTAGCAATCAGCCCCAGCATTTT.

The chain couples TRBV24-1 to TRBJ2-7; D is uncertain. Trimming took off 1 base at V and 4 bases at J, with 7 bases between the two ends. This CDR3 has 13 amino acids. Looked up from germline, CDR1 is KGHDR and CDR2 is SFDVKD. CDR3 coding DNA: TGTGCCACCAGTGATTTTAGGTCGTACGAGCAGTACTTC. Amino acids: CATSDFRSYEQYF.

This clonotype appeared a few times. The chain recombines TRBV9 with TRBJ1-2, with D perhaps TRBD1 (6 bases). Germline CDR1 and CDR2: SGDLS and YYNGEE. V was cut by 4 bases and J by 8 bases, with 21 bases left in between. The CDR3 runs 15 residues. The CDR3 bases are TGTGCCAGCAGCCCTAGCGGGACAACAACCTGGGGCTACACCTTC. The encoded protein is CASSPSGTTTWGYTF.

This clonotype was detected a few times. The chain carries TRBV7-9 and TRBJ1-1; D not resolved. The CDR3 sequence is 12 residues long. Germline loops: CDR1 SEHNR, CDR2 FQNEAQ (reference sequence). V lost 5 bases to trimming and J lost 5 bases, with 9 bases between them. The CDR3 bases are TGTGCCAGCAGCGCTGGGAGGACTGAAGCTTTCTTT. Protein product: CASSAGRTEAFF.

The gene calls are TRBV4-3 and TRBJ2-6; perhaps TRBD2 as D (7 bases). The CDR3 contains 17 residues. Germline CDR1 reads LGHNA; CDR2 reads YSLEER. The V and J ends lost 0 bases and 0 bases respectively, with 9 bases between them. In DNA, the CDR3 is TGCGCCAGCAGCCAAGAGGGGGGGCTCTCTGGGGCCAACGTCCTGACTTTC. Translating it yields CASSQEGGLSGANVLTF.

This clonotype has ten or more counts. CDR3 protein: CASSLFKSTDTQYF. CDR3 DNA: TGCGCCAGCAGCTTGTTTAAGAGCACAGATACGCAGTATTTT. V is TRBV5-1 and J is TRBJ2-3; D gene ambiguous. Germline CDR1 SGHRS, CDR2 YFSETQ. The CDR3 length is 14 residues. V lost 1 base to trimming and J lost 0 bases, with 6 bases between them.

This clonotype was counted ten times or more. This chain joins TRBV29-1 and TRBJ1-1; 7 nucleotides line up with TRBD1. This CDR3 has 14 amino acids. In germline, CDR1 is SQVTM, CDR2 ANQGSEA. J was trimmed by 1 base and V by 5 bases; bases with no gene match: 7. The CDR3 DNA is TGCAGCGTTCTCAGGACAGGTCGGAACACTGAAGCTTTCTTT. It encodes CSVLRTGRNTEAFF.

Ten or more counts support this clonotype. This rearrangement joins TRBV27 to TRBJ2-1; weak D call: TRBD1 (6 bases). The CDR3 has 13 amino acids. The germline V gene encodes CDR1 MNHEY and CDR2 SMNVEV (reference sequence). V shed 4 bases and J shed 8 bases, with 12 bases lying between them. The CDR3 region has the DNA TGTGCCAGCAGTTCACAGGGCTCCTATGAGCAGTTCTTC. Amino acids: CASSSQGSYEQFF.

This clonotype was picked up many times. The gene calls are TRBV4-2 and TRBJ2-3; D possibly corresponds to TRBD2 (6 bases). CDR1 is LGHNA, CDR2 YNFKEQ, per germline. The CDR3 has 16 residues. The germline V and J ends were trimmed by 3 bases and 4 bases, with 17 bases remaining between them. CDR3 sequence (DNA): TGTGCCAGCAGCCAGACCGGGACTGATGTTTCAGATACGCAGTATTTT. Translated: CASSQTGTDVSDTQYF.

The table lists this clonotype with many counts. This rearrangement joins TRBV28 to TRBJ2-3, with 8 positions matching TRBD2. With V trimmed by 6 bases and J by 0 bases, 8 bases remained unmatched. The CDR3 extends over 16 amino acids. In germline, CDR1 is MDHEN, CDR2 SYDVKM. As DNA, the CDR3 is TGTGCCAGCAGGGCCAGAGCGGGGGCTAGCACAGATACGCAGTATTTT. The encoded protein is CASRARAGASTDTQYF.

This clonotype was detected ten times or more. The V and J genes are TRBV12-3 or TRBV12-4 and TRBJ1-2; 8 bases line up with TRBD1. The CDR3 is 13 residues long. Trimming cost V 6 bases and J 4 bases; bases outside gene matches: 4. The CDR3 DNA follows: TGTGCCAGCAGGGGGACAGGTTCCTATGGCTACACCTTC. It translates to CASRGTGSYGYTF.

Worth noting for this clonotype: One end of the junction fails to match germline, which may point to a read error. The chain joins TRBV3-1 to TRBJ2-1; TRBD2 matches 8 bases. The CDR3 runs 17 residues. CDR1 is LGHDT, CDR2 YNNKEL, per germline (reference sequence). The CDR3: CACSSLGGAGDYNEQFF. The CDR3 bases are TGTGCCTGCAGTTCCTTAGGGGGAGCGGGAGACTACAATGAGCAGTTCTTC.

This clonotype showed up many times. The rearrangement joins TRBV6-5 to TRBJ2-1, with TRBD2 matching over 7 bases. The CDR3 is 15 amino acids. Trimming took 0 bases from V and 3 from J; bases not matched to a gene: 2. Germline CDR1 is MNHEY and CDR2 is SVGAGI. The CDR3 DNA follows: TGTGCCAGCAGTTACTCGGGGGGGTTCTACAATGAGCAGTTCTTC. As protein: CASSYSGGFYNEQFF.

There are many counts of this clonotype. The chain uses TRBV4-1 and TRBJ2-7, with unresolved D. V lost 0 bases, J lost 3 bases, and 12 bases lay in between. CDR1 and CDR2 (germline): MGHRA, YSYEKL. The CDR3 totals 15 residues. This chain's CDR3 is CASSQDDGVLYEQYF. CDR3 DNA: TGCGCCAGCAGCCAAGATGACGGAGTTCTCTACGAGCAGTACTTC.

This sequence joins TRBV2 and TRBJ2-5, with TRBD2 as a possible D gene (5 bases). CDR3 length equals 16 residues. CDR1 and CDR2 (germline): SNHLY, FYNNEI. V was shortened by 3 bases and J by 4 bases, with 18 bases between the two germline ends. For the CDR3, the DNA is TGTGCCAGCAGTGAGCCCCGGCCCCAGCGGACAGAGACCCAGTACTTC. It is translated as CASSEPRPQRTETQYF. Based on the CDR3 plus reference TRBV2 and TRBJ2-5, the full variable domain is EPEVTQTPSHQVTQMGQEVILRCVPISNHLYFYWYRQILGQKVEFLVSFYNNEISEKSEIFDDQFSVERPDGSNFTLKIRSTKLEDSAMYFCASSEPRPQRTETQYFGPGTRLLVL.

The gene calls are TRBV11-2 and TRBJ2-7; 13 bases agree with TRBD2. V gave up 4 bases and J gave up 0 bases; unmatched junction bases: 9. CDR3 size: 18 residues. Germline values: CDR1 SGHAT, CDR2 FQNNGV. CDR3 DNA: TGTGCCAGCAGCTGGGGACTAGCGGGATTAGGGCCCTCCTACGAGCAGTACTTC. Amino acid sequence: CASSWGLAGLGPSYEQYF. Full variable domain (rest looked up from reference TRBV11-2 and TRBJ2-7): EAGVAQSPRYKIIEKRQSVAFWCNPISGHATLYWYQQILGQGPKLLIQFQNNGVVDDSQLPKDRFSAERLKGVDSTLKIQPAKLEDSAVYLCASSWGLAGLGPSYEQYFGPGTRLTVT.

In this sample, this clonotype turned up many times. The chain has TRBV28 and TRBJ1-1; D gene unclear. CDR1 is MDHEN and CDR2 is SYDVKM in the germline V gene. This CDR3 has 15 residues. The germline V and J ends were trimmed by 1 base and 1 base, with 10 bases remaining between them. The CDR3 region has the DNA TGTGCCAGCAGTTTATACTCGGATTGGAACACTGAAGCTTTCTTT. Translated, it gives CASSLYSDWNTEAFF. The complete variable domain, with remaining parts taken from reference TRBV28 and TRBJ1-1, reads DVKVTQSSRYLVKRTGEKVFLECVQDMDHENMFWYRQDPGLGLRLIYFSYDVKMKEKGDIPEGYSVSREKKERFSLILESASTNQTSMYLCASSLYSDWNTEAFFGQGTRLTVV.

This clonotype was recorded many times. The chain is built from TRBV27 and TRBJ2-1; 8 bases are a match to TRBD2. V lost 2 bases, J lost 12 bases, and 3 bases stayed unmatched. From germline, CDR1 is MNHEY and CDR2 SMNVEV (reference sequence). This CDR3 has 12 amino acids. In DNA form, the CDR3 reads TGTGCCAGCAGTTTAGCGGGAGGTAGGCAGTTCTTC. Amino acid sequence: CASSLAGGRQFF.

The rearrangement joins TRBV10-3 to TRBJ2-6; perhaps TRBD2 as D (6 bases). This CDR3 has 18 residues. CDR1 ENHRY and CDR2 SYGVKD come from the germline V gene. V was cut by 0 bases and J by 1 base, with 13 bases left in between. CDR3 DNA: TGTGCCATCAGTGAGTCGAGTCGGGAGCCGTCTGGGGCCAACGTCCTGACTTTC. Translated, it gives CAISESSREPSGANVLTF.

This clonotype appeared many times. This chain connects TRBV4-1 to TRBJ1-3; no clear D gene. Trimming shortened V by 2 bases and J by 0 bases, and 8 bases separated the two germline ends. Germline assignment: CDR1 MGHRA and CDR2 YSYEKL. The CDR3 is made up of 15 amino acids. This CDR3 is CASSQTRDSGNTIYF. The CDR3 DNA follows: TGCGCCAGCAGCCAAACGCGGGACTCTGGAAACACCATATATTTT.

This clonotype was found many times. V gene TRBV5-1 combines with J gene TRBJ2-1; 9 nucleotides line up with TRBD2. The CDR3 consists of 15 residues. Germline V CDR1 and CDR2: SGHRS, YFSETQ. The V gene end was trimmed by 9 bases and the J gene end by 7 bases; junction bases not matched to a gene: 14. CDR3 region: CATNVDSGSRNEQFF. CDR3 sequence (DNA): TGCGCCACCAACGTCGATAGCGGGAGTAGGAATGAGCAGTTCTTC.

In this sample, this clonotype turned up many times. The chain is built from TRBV20-1 and TRBJ1-5; D gene unclear. The CDR3 runs 12 residues. V was trimmed by 3 bases and J by 3 bases, leaving 6 bases between them. In germline, CDR1 is DFQATT, CDR2 SNEGSKA (reference sequence). DNA of the CDR3: TGCAGTGCTAGCGGAAACAATCAGCCCCAGCATTTT. This codes for CSASGNNQPQHF.

This clonotype has a count of ten or more. CDR3 nucleotide sequence: TGTGCCAGCAGTTCAAGAATATCGAACACTGAAGCTTTCTTT. Its protein is CASSSRISNTEAFF. The genes are TRBV6-5 and TRBJ1-1; the D is unclear. Deletions cut 4 bases from V and 1 base from J, with 10 bases between. This CDR3 has 14 amino acids. Germline lookup yields CDR1 MNHEY and CDR2 SVGAGI.